The clone carrying this T cell receptor (beta chain) has a count of ten or more. The antigen remains undetermined. Other nucleotide sequences from this sample produce the same CDR3. Libraries were prepared by immunoSEQ multiplex PCR; TCRdb keeps only in-frame clonotypes and omits some of them. The profile shows tens of thousands of clones, approximately 90% of them singletons. The data derive from a study of OX40 agonist ivuxolimab in advanced cancers. Study-wide points: Antigen targets of the expanded peripheral T cells went undetermined. Within 6 weeks, CD4+ and CD8+ blood T cells expanded clonally at 0.1 to 3.0 mg/kg.

Enrollment shut out patients with autoimmune disease history or systemic immunosuppression. Germline lookup yields CDR1 SGDLS and CDR2 YYNGEE. Trimming cost V 4 bases and J 1 base, with 15 bases left between them. The CDR3 has 15 amino acids. The sequencing used CD4+ or CD8+ T cells sorted from blood, collected in a trial of the OX40 agonist ivuxolimab. The clonotype was recovered from an adult with an advanced solid tumor such as melanoma, head and neck, liver or kidney cancer. The chain couples TRBV9 to TRBJ2-7; D may be TRBD2 (5 bases). The CDR3 DNA follows: TGTGCCAGCAGCTCCCGGTGGGAGAGGTCCTACGAGCAGTACTTC. It codes for CASSSRWERSYEQYF.